This paragraph covers one T cell receptor beta chain sequence. Its antigen is still unknown. Qualities for individual bases were not recorded, and no much larger clone is one base off. Participants in the prospective study were enrolled through a virtual design, were aged roughly 18 to 100 years, and lived in 20 to 30 United States geographic areas. To assign participants to cohorts, the prospective study relied on clinical history that participants themselves reported in a screening survey and a study questionnaire. Exposed participants had been in contact, within 2 weeks of entering the study, with a person who had a PCR-confirmed or clinician-diagnosed case of COVID-19. Mobile phlebotomists in the prospective study collected whole blood, serum and a nasopharyngeal or oropharyngeal swab from every participant. Over a roughly 2-month period, participants in the prospective study had the option of providing additional blood draws and questionnaires. Prospective study blood samples were shipped either frozen or at room temperature before DNA extraction.

TCRbeta CDR3 regions were amplified from genomic DNA by means of the immunoSEQ Assay, a bias-controlled multiplex PCR. Turning to the authors' computational methods: The number of nucleated cells in each sample was estimated from the amplification of reference gene primers within the assay. To quantify the absolute abundance of each unique TCRbeta CDR3 rearrangement, sequence reads were collapsed and filtered. For each sample, productive Simpson clonality was calculated as the square root of Simpson's diversity index across productive rearrangements. Drawn from immuneACCESS, this table holds only the in-frame rearrangements with V and J called that TCRdb kept. Clones are partly lost; checked studies trace under half to an unresolved V gene and leave the rest unexplained. That table furnishes V, J and clone size, whereas the DNA furnished D and trimming. This sample is represented by about 280,000 clones; 80% to 95% of them were singletons. The ten largest clones take up around 2.8% of the sample.

This entry is derived from a study of blood T cell repertoires in COVID-19 (dated by TCRdb to 2019 to 2021). A note on the overall study: Samples covering the acute and convalescent phases of COVID-19 were provided by collaborators in the United States, Italy and Spain. The prospective study material was composed of cDNA or gDNA derived from T cells, B-cell-depleted T cells, or PBMCs. The dataset comprised deeply sampled blood TCRbeta repertoires from subjects exposed to, actively infected with, or recovered from COVID-19. The repertoires were released in a freely available public database meant as a resource for research on the immune response to SARS-CoV-2. Samples were obtained from the ongoing ImmuneRACE study (first 160 participants) and from 1,000 to 1,500 subjects provided by 6 global collaborators. A de-identified subject ID, COVID-19 status, age in years and sex were almost always included in the sample metadata. Where HLA class I and class II types were available, the types were taken from metadata supplied by the sample provider, not from assay-based typing.

What the research found in general, with its limitations: The quantity of clinical and demographic metadata differed by source and by participant and was supplied without curation.

The CDR3 measures 15 amino acids from cysteine to phenylalanine. This entry keeps only the CDR3 DNA: 45 bases, framed from base 1. V is pruned by 2 bases and J by 7 bases, leaving 3 bases of the junction without a gene match. The CDR1 and CDR2 encoded by the germline V gene are ENHRY and SYGVKD. Sequencing used PBMCs or T cells enriched from blood (not recorded which). The origin of this receptor is a man aged 35-49 years who had been exposed to COVID-19. This chain joins TRBV10-3 to TRBJ1-4; the junction holds 11 bases that match TRBD1. The CDR3 protein sequence reads: CAISEPDRGPEKLFF. The bases read TGTGCCATCAGTGAGCCGGACAGGGGGCCTGAAAAACTGTTTTTT.